Presented here are 9 T cell receptor beta chains from one specimen sequenced in a study of blood T cell repertoires in COVID-19. The method was immunoSEQ multiplex PCR; TCRdb's version includes in-frame clones alone and lacks a portion of them. The profile shows fewer than 400,000 clones, 85% of them singletons. The sequencing sample was made of peripheral blood. The receptors here all came from a woman aged 18-30 years with acute or convalescent COVID-19.

As to this clone: The identical CDR3 is also encoded by other nucleotide sequences in the sample. V gene TRBV6-5 combines with J gene TRBJ2-7, with D tentatively TRBD1 (6 bases). The germline V gene encodes CDR1 MNHEY and CDR2 SVGAGI. The CDR3 is 14 amino acids. V lost 4 bases and J 0 bases, leaving 10 bases between the germline ends. The CDR3 DNA reads TGTGCCAGCAGTTCAACAGGGAGCTCCTACGAGCAGTACTTC. This codes for CASSSTGSSYEQYF.

In its sample, this clone was seen once. The chain couples TRBV5-1 to TRBJ1-5, with TRBD1 identical over 8 bases. Germline loops: CDR1 SGHRS, CDR2 YFSETQ. V lost 4 bases, J lost 0 bases, and 3 bases stayed unmatched. The CDR3 covers 15 residues. Here the CDR3 reads CASSLTGDSNQPQHF. The CDR3 region has the DNA TGCGCCAGCAGCCTGACAGGGGATAGCAATCAGCCCCAGCATTTT.

The chain couples TRBV19 to TRBJ1-2, with no clear D. The germline V and J ends were trimmed by 4 bases and 3 bases, with 15 bases remaining between them. The CDR3 is 15 residues long. The germline gives CDR1 LNHDA, CDR2 SQIVND (reference sequence). The CDR3 loop reads CASSTGRVGYYGYTF. CDR3 DNA sequence: TGTGCCAGTAGTACCGGGAGGGTGGGCTACTATGGCTACACCTTC.

For this clone: An end of the junction does not agree with germline; a read error may underlie this. The rearrangement joins TRBV30 to TRBJ2-6; the D gene is possibly TRBD1 (5 bases). Germline CDR1 GTSNPN, CDR2 SVGIG (reference sequence). The CDR3 extends over 13 amino acids. CDR3 sequence reads: CAWTLTGASVLTF. In nucleotides, the CDR3 is TGTGCCTGGACTCTTACTGGGGCCAGCGTCCTGACTTTC.

V usage is TRBV6-2 or TRBV6-3 and J usage is TRBJ2-3; 9 positions match TRBD2. This CDR3 is built from 16 residues. V lost 6 bases to trimming and J lost 0 bases; unmatched junction nucleotides: 7. CDR1 and CDR2 (germline): MNHEY, SVGEGT. In nucleotides, the CDR3 is TGTGCCAGCAGCCCCTTTGCGGGGGGGAGCACAGATACGCAGTATTTT. This translates into CASSPFAGGSTDTQYF.

This sequence joins TRBV5-4 and TRBJ2-7; TRBD2 might be the D (6 bases). V lost 4 bases and J lost 7, with 21 bases in between. CDR1 and CDR2 from the germline V gene are SGHNT and YYREEE (reference sequence). This CDR3 has 15 amino acids. The CDR3 loop is CASSPEGAALSEQYF. CDR3 nucleotide sequence: TGTGCCAGCAGCCCGGAGGGAGCGGCCCTATCAGAGCAGTACTTC.

This chain uses TRBV19 with TRBJ2-4; D may be TRBD2 (6 bases). V was shortened by 6 bases and J by 8 bases, with 17 bases between the two germline ends. This CDR3 spans 14 amino acids. Per the germline V gene, CDR1 is LNHDA and CDR2 is SQIVND (reference sequence). The CDR3 region is CASRRWGEWDIQYF. The CDR3 nucleotides are TGTGCCAGTAGGCGTTGGGGGGAGTGGGACATTCAGTACTTC.

V usage is TRBV27 and J usage is TRBJ2-5, with D possibly being TRBD2 (6 bases). The CDR3 has 13 residues. The germline CDR1 and CDR2 sequences are MNHEY and SMNVEV (reference sequence). V was cut by 8 bases and J by 5 bases, with 15 bases left in between. DNA for the CDR3: TGTGCCAGCCGTCCGCCGGGAGTGGAGACCCAGTACTTC. As protein: CASRPPGVETQYF.

At least ten counts were recorded for this clone. J is TRBJ1-4 and V is TRBV24-1; D might be TRBD1 (5 bases). Germline V gene sequence: CDR1 KGHDR, CDR2 SFDVKD. V was clipped by 9 bases and J by 5 bases, with 12 bases between them. The CDR3 covers 13 residues. Here the CDR3 DNA reads TGTGCCACCCAGGGACTGAGGAATGAAAAACTGTTTTTT. Translating gives CATQGLRNEKLFF.